This T cell receptor (beta chain) is drawn from a study of cytomegalovirus exposure and HLA in healthy donors. The CDR3 is 13 residues long. Germline assignment: CDR1 KGHSH and CDR2 LQKENI. Deletions cut 2 bases from V and 1 base from J, with 5 bases between. The data were produced by immunoSEQ multiplex PCR, yet TCRdb's version contains in-frame clones alone and is incomplete. The sample lists about 130,000 clones, about nine tenths occurring once. The chain links TRBV18 to TRBJ1-1; D is uncertain. The sequence came from a woman in her 30s in good health and CMV-seropositive. What was sequenced was PBMCs. CDR3 sequence reads: CASSPDKNTEAFF. In DNA, the CDR3 is TGTGCCAGCTCACCAGACAAGAACACTGAAGCTTTCTTT.